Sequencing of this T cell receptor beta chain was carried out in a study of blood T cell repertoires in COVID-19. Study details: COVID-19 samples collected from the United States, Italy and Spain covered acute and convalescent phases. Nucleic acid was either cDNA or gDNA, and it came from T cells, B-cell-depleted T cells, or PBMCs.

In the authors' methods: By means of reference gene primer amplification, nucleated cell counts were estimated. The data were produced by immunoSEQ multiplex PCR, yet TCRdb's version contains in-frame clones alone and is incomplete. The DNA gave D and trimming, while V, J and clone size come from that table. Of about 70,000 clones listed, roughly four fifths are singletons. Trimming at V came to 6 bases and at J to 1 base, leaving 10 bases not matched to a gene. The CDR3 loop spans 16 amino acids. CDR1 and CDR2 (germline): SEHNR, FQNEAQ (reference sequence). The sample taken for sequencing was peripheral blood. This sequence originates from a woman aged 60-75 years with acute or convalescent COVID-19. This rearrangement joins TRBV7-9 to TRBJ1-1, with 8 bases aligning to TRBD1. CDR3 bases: TGTGCCAGCAGTAGAGAAACCGGGACAGGGAACACTGAAGCTTTCTTT. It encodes CASSRETGTGNTEAFF.